Below are 7 T cell receptor beta chains sequenced from a single sample in a study of Ad26.COV2.S vaccination and SARS-CoV-2 variants. Specified treatment: around 19 received Ad26.COV2.S at low or high dose, single or two shots; roughly five received placebo; per-sample allocation not given. Sampling was done on day 63 after the first vaccine or placebo injection. Method: immunoSEQ multiplex PCR; TCRdb's copy keeps in-frame clones and lacks some. Of approximately 350,000 clones listed, 83% are singletons. The starting material was peripheral blood, obtained in a trial of Ad26.COV2.S vaccine versus placebo. The receptors here all came from a person aged 18-65 years who received the Ad26.COV2.S COVID-19 vaccine or a placebo.

J is TRBJ2-7 and V is TRBV4-1; tentative D call: TRBD1 (6 bases). The CDR3 extends over 15 amino acids. Germline CDR1 is MGHRA and CDR2 is YSYEKL. The ends were cut back, 1 base at V and 1 base at J, with 11 bases in the middle. The CDR3 protein is CASSQVTGRSYEQYF. CDR3 nucleotides: TGCGCCAGCAGCCAAGTAACAGGGCGTTCCTACGAGCAGTACTTC.

In its sample, this clone was seen once. This rearrangement joins TRBV5-1 to TRBJ2-2; 10 bases line up with TRBD1. CDR1 and CDR2 from the germline V gene are SGHRS and YFSETQ. The CDR3 is 17 amino acids. V trimming: 0 bases; J trimming: 0 bases; junction bases outside the gene matches: 2. The DNA of the CDR3 is TGCGCCAGCAGCTTGGGAGGACAGGGGGCGAACACCGGGGAGCTGTTTTTT. Translation: CASSLGGQGANTGELFF.

This clone has only one observation. DNA for the CDR3: TGCGCCAGCAGTGGCGGGAGATTCACAGATACGCAGTATTTT. It encodes CASSGGRFTDTQYF. The chain uses TRBV10-1 and TRBJ2-3; 7 bases match TRBD2. The trim removed 4 bases at V and 2 bases at J, leaving 3 bases unmatched. CDR1 is WNHNN and CDR2 is SYGVQD in the germline V gene (reference sequence). The CDR3 length is 14 residues.

This chain uses TRBV9 with TRBJ2-7; D perhaps matches TRBD2 (5 bases). The V and J ends lost 3 bases and 6 bases respectively, with 10 bases between them. The length of the CDR3 is 12 residues. Germline V gene lookup returns CDR1 SGDLS and CDR2 YYNGEE. The CDR3 DNA sequence: TGTGCCAGCAGCGCGGACTCTCTCGAGCAGTACTTC. It encodes CASSADSLEQYF. Filled out from reference TRBV9 and TRBJ2-7, the complete variable domain reads DSGVTQTPKHLITATGQRVTLRCSPRSGDLSVYWYQQSLDQGLQFLIQYYNGEERAKGNILERFSAQQFPDLHSELNLSSLELGDSALYFCASSADSLEQYFGPGTRLTVT.

DNA of the CDR3: TGTGCCAGCAGCCCCTTTACCTACTACGAGCAGTACTTC. It is translated as CASSPFTYYEQYF. The rearrangement joins TRBV7-2 to TRBJ2-7; D unresolved. Germline CDR1 and CDR2: SGHTA and FQGNSA. V lost 5 bases, J lost 3 bases, and 11 bases lay in between. The CDR3 extends over 13 amino acids.

For the CDR3, the DNA is TGTGCCAGCAGCTCGGGACCGATCAATGAGCAGTTCTTC. It codes for CASSSGPINEQFF. The chain joins TRBV11-2 to TRBJ2-1; either TRBD1 or TRBD2 may supply D (5 bases each). Germline V gene lookup returns CDR1 SGHAT and CDR2 FQNNGV. V lost 4 bases and J 6 bases, leaving 10 bases between the germline ends. The CDR3 is made up of 13 amino acids.

This chain uses TRBV10-2 with TRBJ1-2, with 7 positions matching TRBD1. The germline CDR1 and CDR2 sequences are WSHSY and SAAADI. Trimming at V came to 2 bases and at J to 4 bases, leaving 4 bases not matched to a gene. The CDR3 sequence is 14 residues long. The CDR3 loop is CASSEGQDLYGYTF. The CDR3 region has the DNA TGCGCCAGCAGTGAGGGACAGGACCTCTATGGCTACACCTTC.